The next 27 T cell receptor beta chains were all read from a single sample in a study of graft-versus-host responses after intestinal transplantation. No antigen has been identified for these receptors. Profiled with immunoSEQ multiplex PCR; TCRdb holds only in-frame clones, not every one. The table lists some 130,000 clones, 85% to 95% of them singletons. The sample in question was unstimulated CD4+ T cells sorted from spleen or lymph node cells, obtained before intestinal transplant. The source of these receptors is a human donor who received an intestinal transplant.

This chain connects TRBV5-1 to TRBJ2-1, with 8 positions matching TRBD1. Per germline, CDR1 SGHRS and CDR2 YFSETQ. The CDR3 spans 15 residues. V lost 2 bases, J lost 5 bases, and 6 bases stayed unmatched. Here the CDR3 reads CASSFLGQGNNEQFF. In DNA form, the CDR3 reads TGCGCCAGCAGCTTCCTCGGACAGGGAAACAATGAGCAGTTCTTC. The full variable domain, rest sourced from reference TRBV5-1 and TRBJ2-1, is KAGVTQTPRYLIKTRGQQVTLSCSPISGHRSVSWYQQTPGQGLQFLFEYFSETQRNKGNFPGRFSGRQFSNSRSEMNVSTLELGDSALYLCASSFLGQGNNEQFFGPGTRLTVL.

This rearrangement joins TRBV7-3 to TRBJ1-1, with D possibly being TRBD1 (5 bases). The V end was cut by 1 base, the J end by 3 bases, with 9 bases between. The CDR3 is made up of 14 amino acids. Germline V lookup: CDR1 SGHTA, CDR2 FQGTGA. CDR3 residues: CASSLMGGDTEAFF. As DNA, the CDR3 is TGTGCCAGCAGCTTAATGGGAGGGGACACTGAAGCTTTCTTT.

As to this clone: The sample contains more than one DNA sequence encoding this CDR3. The chain joins TRBV30 to TRBJ2-7; D is perhaps TRBD1 (5 bases). This CDR3 has 12 amino acids. CDR1 and CDR2 (germline): GTSNPN, SVGIG (reference sequence). The V gene lost 0 bases and the J gene lost 6 bases, with 9 bases spanning the gap. CDR3: CAWSVSGLEQYF. The CDR3 nucleotides are TGTGCCTGGAGTGTATCAGGGCTCGAGCAGTACTTC. Variable domain in full (rest from reference TRBV30 and TRBJ2-7): SQTIHQWPATLVQPVGSPLSLECTVEGTSNPNLYWYRQAAGRGLQLLFYSVGIGQISSEVPQNLSASRPQDRQFILSSKKLLLSDSGFYLCAWSVSGLEQYFGPGTRLTVT.

The chain carries TRBV19 and TRBJ1-4; D not certain. From germline, CDR1 is LNHDA and CDR2 SQIVND (reference sequence). This CDR3 spans 13 amino acids. V lost 5 bases and J 8 bases, leaving 12 bases between the germline ends. The CDR3 DNA reads TGTGCCAGTAGTTTCCAGACGGGAGAAAAACTGTTTTTT. It yields the protein CASSFQTGEKLFF.

The rearrangement uses TRBV7-9 and TRBJ2-2; 13 nucleotides match TRBD2. Germline trimming cut 7 bases from V and 1 base from J; bases unmatched to any gene: 3. This CDR3 has 16 amino acids. The germline V gene encodes CDR1 SEHNR and CDR2 FQNEAQ (reference sequence). CDR3 amino acids: CASKRLAGGNTGELFF. The CDR3 DNA is TGTGCCAGCAAACGACTAGCGGGAGGGAACACCGGGGAGCTGTTTTTT.

V usage is TRBV5-1 and J usage is TRBJ1-2; D is possibly TRBD1 (6 bases). Germline CDR1 reads SGHRS; CDR2 reads YFSETQ. V was cut by 2 bases and J by 4 bases, with 9 bases left in between. This CDR3 has 13 amino acids. The CDR3 DNA follows: TGCGCCAGCAGCTTAAACAGGGTCTATGGCTACACCTTC. It encodes CASSLNRVYGYTF.

This rearrangement joins TRBV18 to TRBJ2-5; D ambiguous. CDR3 size: 12 residues. Looked up from germline, CDR1 is KGHSH and CDR2 is LQKENI. The V end lost 6 bases, the J end lost 4 bases, and 9 bases lay between the germline ends. Here the CDR3 DNA reads TGTGCCAGCTCTGGAAGAGGAGAGACCCAGTACTTC. Translation gives CASSGRGETQYF.

This clone was seen a single time. V is TRBV5-1 and J is TRBJ2-1; 9 bases are a match to TRBD1. The length of the CDR3 is 17 residues. Trimming at V came to 7 bases and at J to 3 bases, leaving 14 bases not matched to a gene. Germline assignment: CDR1 SGHRS and CDR2 YFSETQ. CDR3 protein: CASSDRGSLSYYNEQFF. The CDR3 DNA is TGCGCCAGCTCGGACAGGGGATCCCTTAGCTACTACAATGAGCAGTTCTTC.

The V gene is TRBV5-1, the J gene TRBJ2-2; D is unresolved. Germline lookup yields CDR1 SGHRS and CDR2 YFSETQ. There are 14 residues in the CDR3. V was clipped by 4 bases and J by 3 bases, with 10 bases between them. The CDR3 here is CASSLGSYTGELFF. Written as DNA, the CDR3 is TGCGCCAGCAGCCTGGGCTCGTACACCGGGGAGCTGTTTTTT. The variable domain in full, with the rest retrieved from reference TRBV5-1 and TRBJ2-2, is KAGVTQTPRYLIKTRGQQVTLSCSPISGHRSVSWYQQTPGQGLQFLFEYFSETQRNKGNFPGRFSGRQFSNSRSEMNVSTLELGDSALYLCASSLGSYTGELFFGEGSRLTVL.

This rearrangement joins TRBV5-1 to TRBJ2-7; no reliable D call. The CDR3 contains 17 residues. Germline loops: CDR1 SGHRS, CDR2 YFSETQ. Trimming took off 2 bases at V and 0 bases at J, with 18 bases between the two ends. The CDR3 spells CASSLGIRAQNSYEQYF. The CDR3 region has the DNA TGCGCCAGCAGCTTAGGTATCCGGGCCCAAAACTCCTACGAGCAGTACTTC.

The J gene is TRBJ2-7, the V gene TRBV9, with 7 bases that match TRBD1. The CDR3 length is 13 residues. Germline loops: CDR1 SGDLS, CDR2 YYNGEE. Losses at the gene ends were 4 bases for V and 5 bases for J; bases not matched to a gene: 6. The DNA for the CDR3 is TGTGCCAGCAGCTCTCGACAGGGCCACGAGCAGTACTTC. It codes for CASSSRQGHEQYF.

This sequence joins TRBV10-3 and TRBJ2-2; the match to TRBD2 covers 8 bases. The germline V gene has CDR1 ENHRY and CDR2 SYGVKD. The CDR3 has 14 amino acids. V lost 8 bases and J lost 1; bases outside the gene matches: 3. The CDR3 DNA reads as TGTGCCATCCGGGCGGGAGGGAACACCGGGGAGCTGTTTTTT. This translates into CAIRAGGNTGELFF.

This chain links TRBV10-3 with TRBJ2-1; a possible D gene is TRBD2 (5 bases). This CDR3 spans 14 amino acids. Per germline, CDR1 ENHRY and CDR2 SYGVKD. Between the trimmed V and J ends, which lost 2 bases and 6 bases, there was a span of 11 bases. The CDR3 DNA reads as TGTGCCATCAGTGAGGTTAGTGAGGGCAATGAGCAGTTCTTC. Amino acid sequence: CAISEVSEGNEQFF.

CDR3 DNA: TGCGCCAGCACTGACAGGGGTATGAACACTGAAGCTTTCTTT. The encoded protein is CASTDRGMNTEAFF. The V and J genes are TRBV10-2 and TRBJ1-1, with 8 positions matching TRBD1. Germline CDR1 WSHSY, CDR2 SAAADI. This CDR3 is 14 amino acids long. The V and J ends lost 7 bases and 0 bases, in that order; junction bases with no gene match: 4.

The V call is TRBV28, the J call TRBJ2-7; either TRBD1 or TRBD2 may supply D (5 bases each). The CDR3 has 17 residues. Germline V lookup: CDR1 MDHEN, CDR2 SYDVKM. V was trimmed by 4 bases and J by 4 bases, leaving 23 bases between them. CDR3 coding DNA: TGTGCCAGCAGTTCCGGAGGTAATGGCCCGTGGGGGTACGAGCAGTACTTC. It is translated as CASSSGGNGPWGYEQYF.

The chain has TRBV2 and TRBJ2-1; TRBD2 aligns across 11 bases. The V segment lost 6 bases and the J segment 9 bases; nucleotides outside the gene matches: 7. Germline CDR1 reads SNHLY; CDR2 reads FYNNEI. The CDR3 length is 14 residues. CDR3 residues: CASSSTSGKSEQFF. Written as DNA, the CDR3 is TGTGCCAGCAGCTCGACTAGCGGGAAAAGTGAGCAGTTCTTC. Using reference TRBV2 and TRBJ2-1 for the parts outside the CDR3, the full variable domain is EPEVTQTPSHQVTQMGQEVILRCVPISNHLYFYWYRQILGQKVEFLVSFYNNEISEKSEIFDDQFSVERPDGSNFTLKIRSTKLEDSAMYFCASSSTSGKSEQFFGPGTRLTVL.

This clone was recorded only once. The chain couples TRBV2 to TRBJ2-1; D tentatively reads TRBD1 or TRBD2 (6 bases each). Germline V gene sequence: CDR1 SNHLY, CDR2 FYNNEI. The CDR3 runs to 14 residues. The germline V and J ends were trimmed by 4 bases and 3 bases, with 10 bases remaining between them. The CDR3 loop reads CASSGGAVYNEQFF. The CDR3 DNA reads TGTGCCAGCAGTGGGGGGGCTGTCTACAATGAGCAGTTCTTC.

CDR3 amino acids: CASSTGTSRVGIQYF. The CDR3 bases are TGTGCCAGTAGTACCGGGACTAGCCGGGTTGGCATTCAGTACTTC. The J gene is TRBJ2-4, the V gene TRBV19, with TRBD2 matching over 9 bases. The CDR3 covers 15 residues. With 4 bases clipped from V and 9 bases from J, the junction kept 10 bases outside the gene matches. Germline lookup yields CDR1 LNHDA and CDR2 SQIVND (reference sequence).

The chain carries TRBV6-5 and TRBJ2-7; TRBD1 aligns across 12 bases. V trimming: 10 bases; J trimming: 3 bases; junction bases outside the gene matches: 7. Per the germline V gene, CDR1 is MNHEY and CDR2 is SVGAGI. The CDR3 totals 14 residues. CDR3 DNA: TGTGCCACCAAGGGGACAGGGGGCCTCTACGAGCAGTACTTC. This sequence encodes CATKGTGGLYEQYF.

This clone was seen more than once but under ten times. CDR3 nucleotide sequence: TGTGCCAGCAGTGGATCCGGACAGGGGGTCTATGGCTACACCTTC. Translating gives CASSGSGQGVYGYTF. The V gene is TRBV28, the J gene TRBJ1-2; 10 nucleotides line up with TRBD1. Germline lookup yields CDR1 MDHEN and CDR2 SYDVKM. Trimming at V came to 5 bases and at J to 4 bases, leaving 7 bases not matched to a gene. The CDR3 contains 15 residues.

This chain links TRBV7-3 with TRBJ2-7; 9 nucleotides align to TRBD1. The CDR3 runs 15 residues. Germline V gene data show CDR1 as SGHTA and CDR2 as FQGTGA. The V segment lost 5 bases and the J segment 6 bases; nucleotides outside the gene matches: 11. The CDR3 sequence: CASSPKTGGVAEQYF. In nucleotides, the CDR3 is TGTGCCAGCAGCCCTAAGACAGGGGGTGTTGCCGAGCAGTACTTC.

The chain uses TRBV11-2 and TRBJ1-3, with a weak D call TRBD1 (6 bases). There are 15 residues in the CDR3. The V end lost 5 bases, the J end lost 6 bases, and 17 bases lay between the germline ends. CDR1 is SGHAT, CDR2 FQNNGV, per germline. The DNA of the CDR3 is TGTGCCAGCAGCCGCTCGTGGCAGGGGCCAAACACCATATATTTT. Translated: CASSRSWQGPNTIYF.

The rearrangement links TRBV11-3 to TRBJ2-3, with D hard to call. Germline V gene lookup returns CDR1 SGHNT and CDR2 YENEEA. The CDR3 consists of 13 residues. Trimming took off 5 bases at V and 0 bases at J, with 6 bases between the two ends. CDR3 nucleotide sequence: TGTGCCAGCAGCACTCAAAGCACAGATACGCAGTATTTT. It yields the protein CASSTQSTDTQYF.

The chain has TRBV27 and TRBJ2-3; 7 bases fit TRBD2. Germline-derived CDR1 and CDR2 are MNHEY and SMNVEV (reference sequence). This CDR3 has 16 amino acids. Trimming removed 5 bases from V and 1 base from J; junction bases left unmatched: 9. CDR3 protein: CASSVPSGAGTDTQYF. The CDR3 nucleotides are TGTGCCAGCAGTGTACCTAGCGGAGCCGGCACAGATACGCAGTATTTT.

The genes are TRBV6-5 and TRBJ2-7; maybe TRBD1 (6 bases). CDR1 and CDR2 from the germline V gene are MNHEY and SVGAGI. The CDR3 length is 13 residues. V dropped 10 bases and J dropped 2 bases, with 15 bases sitting between them. The chain's CDR3 is CATTTGATYEQYF. CDR3 DNA sequence: TGTGCCACCACGACAGGCGCTACCTACGAGCAGTACTTC.

The sample holds a few counts of this clone. The chain carries TRBV25-1 and TRBJ1-1, with a weak D call TRBD1 (5 bases). The germline V and J ends were trimmed by 6 bases and 11 bases, with 13 bases remaining between them. The CDR3 is 11 residues long. Germline V gene data show CDR1 as MGHDK and CDR2 as SYGVNS. The CDR3 is CASRGGSWAFF. CDR3 DNA sequence: TGTGCCAGCAGGGGGGGGAGTTGGGCTTTCTTT.

This chain uses TRBV9 with TRBJ2-3; no clear D. The germline gives CDR1 SGDLS, CDR2 YYNGEE. The CDR3 length is 15 residues. V was pared by 4 bases and J by 5 bases, with 17 bases between. In nucleotides, the CDR3 is TGTGCCAGCAGCCTCCGACCCGCCTCAAAAGATACGCAGTATTTT. Its translation is CASSLRPASKDTQYF.